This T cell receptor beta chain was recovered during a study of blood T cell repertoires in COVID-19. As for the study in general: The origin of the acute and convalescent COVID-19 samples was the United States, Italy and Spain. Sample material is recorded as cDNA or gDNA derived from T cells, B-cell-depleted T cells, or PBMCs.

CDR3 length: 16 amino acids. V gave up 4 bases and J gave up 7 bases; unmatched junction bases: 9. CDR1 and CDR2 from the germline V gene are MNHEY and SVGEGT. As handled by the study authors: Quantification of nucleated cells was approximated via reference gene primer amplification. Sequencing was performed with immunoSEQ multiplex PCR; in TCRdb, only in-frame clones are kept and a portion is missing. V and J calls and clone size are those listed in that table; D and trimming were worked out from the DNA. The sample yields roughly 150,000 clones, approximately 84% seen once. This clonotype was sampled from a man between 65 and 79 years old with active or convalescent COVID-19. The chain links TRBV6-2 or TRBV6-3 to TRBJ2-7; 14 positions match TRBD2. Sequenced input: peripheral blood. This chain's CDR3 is CASSFGTSGRPGEQYF. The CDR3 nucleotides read TGTGCCAGCAGTTTTGGGACTAGCGGGAGACCGGGAGAGCAGTACTTC.